This T cell receptor (beta chain) was documented in a study of blood T cell repertoires in COVID-19. Looking at the study overall: Samples of COVID-19 (acute and convalescent) were obtained from the United States, Italy and Spain. PBMCs, B-cell-depleted T cells, or T cells were the source of the cDNA or gDNA that made up the material.

The CDR3 is 15 residues long. Germline V gene data show CDR1 as MGHRA and CDR2 as YSYEKL. Unmatched junction bases numbered 8, after V lost 4 bases and J lost 4 bases. Original analysis: Amplification of reference gene primers provided the estimated nucleated cell counts. The data were produced by immunoSEQ multiplex PCR, yet TCRdb's version contains in-frame clones alone and is incomplete. The DNA gave D and trimming, while V, J and clone size come from that table. The sample has about 380,000 clones, around 89% seen once; the top ten hold around 1.2%. The chain couples TRBV4-1 to TRBJ2-7; 9 nucleotides line up with TRBD1. The sequencing input was peripheral blood. The sequence was obtained from a middle-aged man with acute or convalescent COVID-19. The CDR3 reads CASSLTPGTGYEQYF. DNA of the CDR3: TGCGCCAGCAGCCTAACTCCCGGGACAGGGTACGAGCAGTACTTC.